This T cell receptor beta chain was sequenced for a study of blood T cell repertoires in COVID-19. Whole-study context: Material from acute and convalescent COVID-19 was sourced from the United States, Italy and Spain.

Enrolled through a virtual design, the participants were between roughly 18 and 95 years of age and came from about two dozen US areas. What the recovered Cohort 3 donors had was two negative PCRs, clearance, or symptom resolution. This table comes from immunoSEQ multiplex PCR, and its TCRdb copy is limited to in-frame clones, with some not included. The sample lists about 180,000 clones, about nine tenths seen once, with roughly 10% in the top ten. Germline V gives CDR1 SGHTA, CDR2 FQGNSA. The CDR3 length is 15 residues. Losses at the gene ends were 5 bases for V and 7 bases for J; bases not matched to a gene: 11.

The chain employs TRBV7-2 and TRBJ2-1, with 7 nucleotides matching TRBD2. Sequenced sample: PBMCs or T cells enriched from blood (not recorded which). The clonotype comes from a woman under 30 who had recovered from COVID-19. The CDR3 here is CASSPWGRATNEQFF. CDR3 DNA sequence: TGTGCCAGCAGCCCTTGGGGGAGGGCCACGAATGAGCAGTTCTTC. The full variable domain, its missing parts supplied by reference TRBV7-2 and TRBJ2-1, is GAGVSQSPSNKVTEKGKDVELRCDPISGHTALYWYRQSLGQGLEFLIYFQGNSAPDKSGLPSDRFSAERTGGSVSTLTIQRTQQEDSAVYLCASSPWGRATNEQFFGPGTRLTVL.